These 2 T cell receptor delta chains came from one sample sequenced in a study of DNA immune sequencing with unique molecular identifiers. Genomic DNA underwent 32-plex PCR targeting all 8 TRDV and 4 TRDJ genes. The library had 12-nucleotide UMIs introduced over roughly 3 barcoding cycles, then a second adapter PCR. TCRdb re-identified clones in the multiplex PCR reads via CATT. The table records 1,500 to 2,000 delta-chain clones, under 15% of them present only once. Sequences were obtained from gamma-delta T cells enriched from blood buffy coat, or unenriched PBMCs (not recorded which). The receptors originated from a human donor in good health.

This clone was observed a few times. TCRdb pairs this DNA with a much larger clone's protein that differs at residue 8, likely a read error; the protein shown was translated from the DNA. The V call is TRDV2, the J call TRDJ1; 8 nucleotides agree with TRDD3. The length of the CDR3 is 16 residues. J was trimmed by 3 bases and V by 2 bases; bases with no gene match: 10. Germline CDR1 and CDR2: GEAIGNYY and EKD. CDR3 region: CACDKLGETQADKLIF. The CDR3, as DNA: TGTGCCTGTGACAAGCTGGGGGAAACGCAGGCCGATAAACTCATCTTT.

By sample share, this clone is medium-sized (0.01 to 0.1%). This chain uses TRDV2 with TRDJ1, with 13 bases identical to TRDD3. Unmatched junction bases numbered 8, after V lost 3 bases and J lost 5 bases. Looked up from germline, CDR1 is GEAIGNYY and CDR2 is EKD. The CDR3 has 16 residues. In DNA, the CDR3 is TGTGCCTGTGACGCCTTACTGGGGGATACGCCTGATAAACTCATCTTT. Its protein is CACDALLGDTPDKLIF.